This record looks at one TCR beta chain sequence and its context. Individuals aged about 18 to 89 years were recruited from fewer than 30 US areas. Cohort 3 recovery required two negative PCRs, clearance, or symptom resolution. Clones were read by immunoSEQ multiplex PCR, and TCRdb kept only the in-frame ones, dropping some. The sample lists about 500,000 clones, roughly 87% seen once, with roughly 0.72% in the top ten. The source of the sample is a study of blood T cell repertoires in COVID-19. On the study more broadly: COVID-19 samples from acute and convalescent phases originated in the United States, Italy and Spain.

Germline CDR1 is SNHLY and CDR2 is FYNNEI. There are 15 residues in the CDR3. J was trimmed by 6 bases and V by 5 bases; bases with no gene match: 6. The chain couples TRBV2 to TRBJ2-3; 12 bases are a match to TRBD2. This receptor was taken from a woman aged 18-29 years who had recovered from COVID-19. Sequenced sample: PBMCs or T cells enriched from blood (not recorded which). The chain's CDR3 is CASSPGLAGLDTQYF. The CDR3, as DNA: TGTGCCAGCAGTCCCGGACTAGCGGGGTTGGATACGCAGTATTTT.